Shown below are 18 T cell receptor beta chains from a single sample sequenced in a study of breast tumors, draining lymph nodes, adjacent tissues. One entry per CDR3 protein, called by TCRdb with MiXCR from the multiplex PCR reads. The sample includes over 10,000 distinct CDR3 sequences, 45% to 55% of them seen just once. The source material was tumor-adjacent breast tissue. The receptors were gathered from a female donor with breast cancer. Some clones in this sample may be carry-over from other donors' samples.

This chain joins TRBV12-3 or TRBV12-4 and TRBJ2-3, with 8 bases that match TRBD2. V shed 5 bases and J 7 bases; nucleotides not matched to a gene: 17. There are 17 residues in the CDR3. DNA for the CDR3: TGTGCCAGCAGTCCCTTTGGTAGCGGGGTGGTAGGATATACGCAGTATTTT. Translation: CASSPFGSGVVGYTQYF.

At least ten counts were recorded for this clonotype. V usage is TRBV10-2 and J usage is TRBJ2-1; 12 bases align to TRBD1. The CDR3 spans 19 residues. The trim removed 7 bases at V and 6 bases at J, leaving 19 bases unmatched. Per the germline V gene, CDR1 is WSHSY and CDR2 is SAAADI. The CDR3 nucleotides read TGCGCCAGCAAGAGGTCGGGGACAGGGGGCCATAAAGCCCGCAATGAGCAGTTCTTC. Its protein is CASKRSGTGGHKARNEQFF.

The chain is built from TRBV27 and TRBJ2-1; D is perhaps TRBD1 (5 bases). The CDR3 runs to 17 residues. Germline V gene sequence: CDR1 MNHEY, CDR2 SMNVEV (reference sequence). Trimming stripped 4 bases from V and 6 bases from J, with 22 bases between. This chain's CDR3 is CASSWRVQGPLGNEQFF. The CDR3 bases are TGTGCCAGCAGTTGGCGCGTGCAGGGCCCCTTAGGCAATGAGCAGTTCTTC.

This clonotype has ten or more counts. V and J are TRBV11-3 and TRBJ2-3; 9 positions match TRBD2. CDR3 length equals 16 residues. Trimming removed 3 bases from V and 3 bases from J; junction bases left unmatched: 7. The germline CDR1 and CDR2 sequences are SGHNT and YENEEA. The CDR3 loop reads CASSFRSGRETDTQYF. CDR3 DNA: TGTGCCAGCAGCTTTCGTAGCGGGAGAGAAACAGATACGCAGTATTTT.

V gene TRBV9 combines with J gene TRBJ2-3, with TRBD2 matching over 7 bases. With V trimmed by 2 bases and J by 0 bases, 3 bases remained unmatched. The germline CDR1 and CDR2 sequences are SGDLS and YYNGEE. This CDR3 spans 15 amino acids. CDR3 nucleotides: TGTGCCAGCAGCGTCGGGGGGTACAGCACAGATACGCAGTATTTT. Its protein is CASSVGGYSTDTQYF. The complete variable domain, with remaining parts taken from reference TRBV9 and TRBJ2-3, reads DSGVTQTPKHLITATGQRVTLRCSPRSGDLSVYWYQQSLDQGLQFLIQYYNGEERAKGNILERFSAQQFPDLHSELNLSSLELGDSALYFCASSVGGYSTDTQYFGPGTRLTVL.

This clonotype was counted many times. This sequence joins TRBV19 and TRBJ2-1; TRBD1 matches at 7 bases. V trimming: 5 bases; J trimming: 0 bases; junction bases outside the gene matches: 4. The CDR3 consists of 15 residues. Germline lookup yields CDR1 LNHDA and CDR2 SQIVND (reference sequence). The CDR3 here is CASSLDRSSYNEQFF. In DNA, the CDR3 is TGTGCCAGTAGTCTGGACAGGAGCTCCTACAATGAGCAGTTCTTC.

The sample holds many counts of this clonotype. The chain is built from TRBV30 and TRBJ1-4; tentatively, D is TRBD1 (5 bases). Trimming shortened V by 0 bases and J by 7 bases, and 9 bases separated the two germline ends. Germline values: CDR1 GTSNPN, CDR2 SVGIG (reference sequence). The CDR3 sequence is 13 residues long. The CDR3 DNA follows: TGTGCCTGGAGTGTACGAGGGGTTGAAAAACTGTTTTTT. Translation gives CAWSVRGVEKLFF.

This clonotype was seen a few times. The chain is built from TRBV27 and TRBJ2-7; 11 positions match TRBD1. CDR1 is MNHEY and CDR2 is SMNVEV in the germline V gene (reference sequence). J lost 4 bases, V lost 0 bases, and 5 bases had no gene match. CDR3 length: 16 residues. CDR3 region: CASSLSPGTGGYEQYF. The CDR3 nucleotides are TGTGCCAGCAGTTTATCGCCCGGGACAGGGGGTTACGAGCAGTACTTC.

As for this clonotype: Compared with germline, one end of the junction differs, possibly owing to a read error. The chain carries TRBV20-1 and TRBJ1-2; D remains ambiguous. Germline V gene sequence: CDR1 DFQATT, CDR2 SNEGSKA (reference sequence). The CDR3 has 12 amino acids. This CDR3 reads CSWTNPNYGYTF. The CDR3 nucleotides read TGCAGTTGGACGAACCCTAACTATGGTTACACCTTC.

This clonotype was detected a few times. The chain links TRBV18 to TRBJ1-1; tentatively, D is TRBD1 (5 bases). CDR1 is KGHSH, CDR2 LQKENI, per germline. V lost 0 bases and J 4 bases, leaving 9 bases between the germline ends. The CDR3 is made up of 14 amino acids. CDR3 nucleotide sequence: TGTGCCAGCTCACCACCGGGGGTTGGCACTGAAGCTTTCTTT. This encodes CASSPPGVGTEAFF. The entire variable domain, with the rest obtained from reference TRBV18 and TRBJ1-1, is as follows: NAGVMQNPRHLVRRRGQEARLRCSPMKGHSHVYWYRQLPEEGLKFMVYLQKENIIDESGMPKERFSAEFPKEGPSILRIQQVVRGDSAAYFCASSPPGVGTEAFFGQGTRLTVV.

Relative to its sample, this clonotype is medium-sized. The J gene is TRBJ1-5, the V gene TRBV12-3 or TRBV12-4; 8 bases are a match to TRBD1. Germline trimming cut 9 bases from V and 6 bases from J; bases unmatched to any gene: 4. This CDR3 has 12 residues. CDR3 in amino acids: CASGQGSQPQHF. The CDR3 DNA reads TGTGCCAGTGGACAGGGAAGTCAGCCCCAGCATTTT.

This clonotype is labeled as medium-sized. The chain carries TRBV11-2 and TRBJ2-1; either TRBD1 or TRBD2 may supply D (9 bases each). Trimming removed 4 bases from V and 9 bases from J, with 31 bases in between. This CDR3 is built from 19 residues. Germline V gene data show CDR1 as SGHAT and CDR2 as FQNNGV. The CDR3 region is CASSSPRDRVAGESREQFF. The CDR3 DNA sequence: TGTGCCAGCAGCTCCCCGCGGGACAGGGTAGCGGGAGAGTCACGTGAGCAGTTCTTC.

This clonotype showed up many times. This chain joins TRBV6-2 or TRBV6-3 and TRBJ2-7; D is undetermined. The V gene lost 6 bases and the J gene lost 1 base, with 10 bases spanning the gap. CDR3 size: 13 residues. Germline V lookup: CDR1 MNHEY, CDR2 SVGEGT. The CDR3 region has the DNA TGTGCCAGCAGGCCTGGCACTTCCTACGAGCAGTACTTC. This sequence encodes CASRPGTSYEQYF.

This clonotype has a handful of counts. This chain links TRBV6-1 with TRBJ1-4, with D perhaps matching TRBD1 (5 bases). CDR1 MNHNS and CDR2 SASEGT come from the germline V gene. This CDR3 comprises 14 residues. V gave up 7 bases and J gave up 6 bases, with 15 bases separating them. CDR3 DNA: TGTGCCAGCACGGAAGGGGCCTGGGATGAAAAACTGTTTTTT. This sequence encodes CASTEGAWDEKLFF.

V and J are TRBV11-2 and TRBJ2-2; 12 bases agree with TRBD1. The CDR3 is 17 amino acids. Germline CDR1 is SGHAT and CDR2 is FQNNGV. J gave up 4 bases and V 5 bases, and 8 bases lay outside the gene matches. The CDR3 region has the DNA TGTGCCAGCAGCCGCCCGGGACAGGGGGCGCCCACCGGGGAGCTGTTTTTT. This encodes CASSRPGQGAPTGELFF.

This rearrangement joins TRBV20-1 to TRBJ2-3, with 8 bases identical to TRBD2. Trimming cost V 4 bases and J 4 bases; bases outside gene matches: 10. The V gene's germline CDR1 is DFQATT and CDR2 SNEGSKA (reference sequence). CDR3 length: 15 amino acids. The CDR3 DNA reads TGCAGTGCTAACTCAGCGGGAGTAGCTCCAGATACGCAGTATTTT. It yields the protein CSANSAGVAPDTQYF.

This sequence joins TRBV6-5 and TRBJ1-3; D gene ambiguous. The CDR3 totals 14 residues. CDR1 MNHEY and CDR2 SVGAGI come from the germline V gene. Between the trimmed V and J ends, which lost 0 bases and 0 bases, there was a span of 3 bases. The CDR3 nucleotides are TGTGCCAGCAGTTACTCGGTCTCTGGAAACACCATATATTTT. Protein: CASSYSVSGNTIYF.

Judged by abundance, this clonotype is medium-sized. The chain couples TRBV7-8 to TRBJ2-2; 9 nucleotides line up with TRBD2. The CDR3 has 17 amino acids. V lost 5 bases, J lost 6 bases, and 13 bases stayed unmatched. Germline CDR1 is SGHVS and CDR2 is FQNEAQ. CDR3 DNA sequence: TGTGCCAGCAGCACCATACCGGGACTAGCAAACGCCGGGGAGCTGTTTTTT. It yields the protein CASSTIPGLANAGELFF.